The sequence of this TCR beta chain was determined in a study of cytomegalovirus exposure and HLA in healthy donors. The overall study: It was reported in a later analysis that the same platform had been used for the approximately 120 validation repertoires as for the 666 first-cohort repertoires.

As regards this clone: Its antigen is undetermined.

Germline CDR1 is MNHEY and CDR2 is SMNVEV (reference sequence). The J segment lost 0 bases and the V segment lost 3 bases, leaving 5 bases of the junction unmatched. The CDR3 is made up of 15 amino acids. The study's findings and limits: The dataset shows that most TCR sequences were rare, while some public TCRs occurred in many donors. The classifier reportedly diagnosed cytomegalovirus status with high sensitivity and specificity. The study designated 150 or so TCR beta chains cytomegalovirus-associated.

Sequencing was performed with immunoSEQ multiplex PCR; in TCRdb, only in-frame clones are kept and a portion is missing. The sample holds around 74,000 clones, approximately 80% seen once. The clonotype comes from a man in his thirties or forties in good health and CMV-seronegative. This chain joins TRBV27 and TRBJ2-7; TRBD2 aligns across 7 bases. The specimen was PBMCs. This chain's CDR3 is CASSFSLAVSYEQYF. The DNA of the CDR3 is TGTGCCAGCAGTTTTTCCCTAGCGGTCTCCTACGAGCAGTACTTC.